This T cell receptor (beta chain) was identified during a study of T cells in Graves' hyperthyroidism and ophthalmopathy. The CDR3 is made up of 16 amino acids. V was cut by 2 bases and J by 4 bases, with 14 bases left in between. Per germline, CDR1 MGHRA and CDR2 YSYEKL. What was amplified from RNA transcripts were TCR beta CDR3 regions. In the first-round RT-PCR of the TCR CDR3, the HTBI primer set was used. MiXCR, applied by TCRdb to the multiplex PCR reads, yields one record per CDR3 protein. The profile shows a few hundred thousand distinct CDR3 sequences, around 21% of them singletons. General study results and limits: Most clonotypes expanded in the thyroid (above 0.001) were also present in blood. In the analysis, a 13 V-J model separated ophthalmopathy from stable hyperthyroidism.

This clonotype turned up a few times. As yet, its antigen is unknown. Researchers barred patients who had uncontrolled infection, other autoimmune disease, pregnancy or lactation. The PBMCs had their origin in approximately 10 ml of fresh peripheral blood. The clonotype originates from a man between 18 and 35 years old with Graves' hyperthyroidism. The sample was blood. The chain carries TRBV4-1 and TRBJ2-2; no clear D. The CDR3 DNA follows: TGCGCCAGCAGCCAATTAACAGCTCGGATCACCGGGGAGCTGTTTTTT. Its protein is CASSQLTARITGELFF.